This TCR beta chain was identified in a study of control samples from healthy donors and cancer patients. TCRdb's copy holds only in-frame clones and misses some; the assay was immunoSEQ multiplex PCR. The sample contains approximately 100,000 clones, approximately 86% of which appear only once. Sequenced sample: blood. The sequence derives from a man aged 30-40 years in good health.

CDR3 sequence reads: CATSDLLGGGIETQYF. The DNA for the CDR3 is TGTGCCACCAGTGATTTGCTTGGCGGAGGGATAGAGACCCAGTACTTC. The genes are TRBV24-1 and TRBJ2-5, with D perhaps matching TRBD2 (6 bases). Per germline, CDR1 KGHDR and CDR2 SFDVKD. The V and J ends lost 0 bases and 4 bases respectively, with 14 bases between them. CDR3 length equals 16 residues.